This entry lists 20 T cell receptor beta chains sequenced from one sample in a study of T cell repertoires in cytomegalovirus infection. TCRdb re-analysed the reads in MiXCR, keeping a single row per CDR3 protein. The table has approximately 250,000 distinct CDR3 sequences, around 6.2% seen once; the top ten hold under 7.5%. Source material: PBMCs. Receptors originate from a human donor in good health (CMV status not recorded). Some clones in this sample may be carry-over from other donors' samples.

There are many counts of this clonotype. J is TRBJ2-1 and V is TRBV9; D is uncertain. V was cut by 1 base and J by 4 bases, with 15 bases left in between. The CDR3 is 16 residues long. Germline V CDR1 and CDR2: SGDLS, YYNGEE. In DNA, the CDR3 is TGTGCCAGCAGCGTATCAGCGACCCACTCGTACAATGAGCAGTTCTTC. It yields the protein CASSVSATHSYNEQFF.

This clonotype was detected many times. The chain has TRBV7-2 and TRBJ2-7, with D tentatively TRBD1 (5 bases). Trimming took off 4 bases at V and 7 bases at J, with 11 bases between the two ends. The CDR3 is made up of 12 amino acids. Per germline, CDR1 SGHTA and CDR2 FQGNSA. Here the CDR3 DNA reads TGTGCCAGCAGCTCAGACAGCCGGGAGCAGTACTTC. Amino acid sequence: CASSSDSREQYF.

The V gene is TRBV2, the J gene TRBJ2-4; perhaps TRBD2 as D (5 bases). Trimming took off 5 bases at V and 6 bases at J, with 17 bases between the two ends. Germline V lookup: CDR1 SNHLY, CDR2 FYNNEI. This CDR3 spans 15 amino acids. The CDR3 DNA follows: TGTGCCAGCAGTAGAGTGCCCAGTGCGGGAAACATTCAGTACTTC. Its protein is CASSRVPSAGNIQYF.

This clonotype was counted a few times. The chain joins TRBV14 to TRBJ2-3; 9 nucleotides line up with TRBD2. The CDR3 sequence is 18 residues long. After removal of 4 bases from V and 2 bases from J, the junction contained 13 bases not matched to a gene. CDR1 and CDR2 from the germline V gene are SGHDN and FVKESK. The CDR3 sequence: CASSPGLAGPFSTDTQYF. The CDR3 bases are TGTGCCAGCAGCCCGGGGCTAGCGGGGCCTTTTTCCACAGATACGCAGTATTTT.

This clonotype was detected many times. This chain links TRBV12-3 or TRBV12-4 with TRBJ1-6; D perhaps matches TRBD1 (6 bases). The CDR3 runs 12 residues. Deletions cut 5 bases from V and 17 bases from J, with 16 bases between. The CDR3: CASSQGGDLIHF. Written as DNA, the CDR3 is TGTGCCAGCAGTCAAGGGGGTGACCTAATCCACTTT.

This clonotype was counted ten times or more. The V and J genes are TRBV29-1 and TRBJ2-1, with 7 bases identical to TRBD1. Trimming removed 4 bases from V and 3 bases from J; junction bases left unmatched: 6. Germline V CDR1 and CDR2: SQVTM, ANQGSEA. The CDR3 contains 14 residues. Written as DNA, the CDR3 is TGCAGCGTTGGAAGAGGGGGCCTCTACAATGAGCAGTTCTTC. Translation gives CSVGRGGLYNEQFF.

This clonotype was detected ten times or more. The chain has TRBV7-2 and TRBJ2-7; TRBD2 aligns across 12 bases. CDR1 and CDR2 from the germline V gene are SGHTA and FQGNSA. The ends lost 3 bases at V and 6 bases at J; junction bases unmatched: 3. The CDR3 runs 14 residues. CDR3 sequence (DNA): TGTGCCAGCAGCTTCGGACTAGCGGGGTCCGAGCAGTACTTC. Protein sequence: CASSFGLAGSEQYF.

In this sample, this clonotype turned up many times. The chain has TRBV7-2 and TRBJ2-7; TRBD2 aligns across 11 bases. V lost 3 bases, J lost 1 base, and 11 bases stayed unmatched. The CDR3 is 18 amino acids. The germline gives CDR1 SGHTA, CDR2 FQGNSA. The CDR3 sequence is CASSLRGTSGFGSYEQYF. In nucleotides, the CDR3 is TGTGCCAGCAGCTTGCGGGGGACTAGCGGATTCGGGTCCTACGAGCAGTACTTC. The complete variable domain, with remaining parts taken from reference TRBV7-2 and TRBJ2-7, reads GAGVSQSPSNKVTEKGKDVELRCDPISGHTALYWYRQSLGQGLEFLIYFQGNSAPDKSGLPSDRFSAERTGGSVSTLTIQRTQQEDSAVYLCASSLRGTSGFGSYEQYFGPGTRLTVT.

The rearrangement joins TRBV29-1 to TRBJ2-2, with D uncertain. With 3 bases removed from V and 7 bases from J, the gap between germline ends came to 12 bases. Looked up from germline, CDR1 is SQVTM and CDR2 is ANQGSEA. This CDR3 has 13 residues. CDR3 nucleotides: TGCAGCGTTGACCGTTCCAACGGCGGGGAGCTGTTTTTT. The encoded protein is CSVDRSNGGELFF.

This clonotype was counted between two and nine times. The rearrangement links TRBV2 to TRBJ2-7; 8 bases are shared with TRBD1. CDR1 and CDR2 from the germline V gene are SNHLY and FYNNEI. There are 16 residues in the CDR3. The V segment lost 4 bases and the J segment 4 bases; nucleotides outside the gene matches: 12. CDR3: CASSAFSGTGPYEQYF. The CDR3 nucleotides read TGTGCCAGCAGTGCCTTTTCAGGGACAGGACCGTACGAGCAGTACTTC.

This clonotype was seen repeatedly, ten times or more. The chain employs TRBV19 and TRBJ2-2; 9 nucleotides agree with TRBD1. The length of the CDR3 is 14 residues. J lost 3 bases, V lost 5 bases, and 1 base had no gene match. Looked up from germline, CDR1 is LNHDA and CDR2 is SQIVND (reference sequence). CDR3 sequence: CASSGTGYTGELFF. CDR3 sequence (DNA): TGTGCCAGTAGTGGGACAGGGTACACCGGGGAGCTGTTTTTT.

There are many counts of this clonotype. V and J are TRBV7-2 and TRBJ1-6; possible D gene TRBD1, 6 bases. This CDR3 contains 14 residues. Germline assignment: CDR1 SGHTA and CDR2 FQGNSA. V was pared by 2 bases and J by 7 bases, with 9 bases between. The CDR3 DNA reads TGTGCCAGCAGCTTACGACAGGAAAATTCACCCCTCCACTTT. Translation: CASSLRQENSPLHF.

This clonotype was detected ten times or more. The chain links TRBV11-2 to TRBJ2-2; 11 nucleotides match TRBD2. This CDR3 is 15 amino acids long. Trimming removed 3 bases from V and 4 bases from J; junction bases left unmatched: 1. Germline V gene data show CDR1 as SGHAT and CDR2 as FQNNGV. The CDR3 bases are TGTGCCAGCAGCTTCCTAGCGGGGGGCACCGGGGAGCTGTTTTTT. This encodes CASSFLAGGTGELFF. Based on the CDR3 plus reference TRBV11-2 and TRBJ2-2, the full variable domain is EAGVAQSPRYKIIEKRQSVAFWCNPISGHATLYWYQQILGQGPKLLIQFQNNGVVDDSQLPKDRFSAERLKGVDSTLKIQPAKLEDSAVYLCASSFLAGGTGELFFGEGSRLTVL.

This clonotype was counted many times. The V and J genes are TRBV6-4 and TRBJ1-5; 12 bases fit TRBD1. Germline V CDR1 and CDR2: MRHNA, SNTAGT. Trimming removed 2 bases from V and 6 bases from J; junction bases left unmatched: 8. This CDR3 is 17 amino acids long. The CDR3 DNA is TGTGCCAGCAGTGACACGTCCGGGACAGGGGGCTGTCAGCCCCAGCATTTT. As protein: CASSDTSGTGGCQPQHF.

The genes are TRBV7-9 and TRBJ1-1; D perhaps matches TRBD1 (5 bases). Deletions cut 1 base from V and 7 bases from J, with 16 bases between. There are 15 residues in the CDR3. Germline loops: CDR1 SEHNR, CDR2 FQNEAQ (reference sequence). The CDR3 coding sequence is TGTGCCAGCAGCTTAGGGGGGGGATGGGAGGGTGAAGCTTTCTTT. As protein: CASSLGGGWEGEAFF.

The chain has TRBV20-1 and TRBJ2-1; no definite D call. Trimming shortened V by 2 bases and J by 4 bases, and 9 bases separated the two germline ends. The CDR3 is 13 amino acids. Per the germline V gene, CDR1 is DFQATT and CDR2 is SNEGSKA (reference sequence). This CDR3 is CSARYVAYNEQFF. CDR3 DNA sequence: TGCAGTGCTAGATATGTAGCTTACAATGAGCAGTTCTTC.

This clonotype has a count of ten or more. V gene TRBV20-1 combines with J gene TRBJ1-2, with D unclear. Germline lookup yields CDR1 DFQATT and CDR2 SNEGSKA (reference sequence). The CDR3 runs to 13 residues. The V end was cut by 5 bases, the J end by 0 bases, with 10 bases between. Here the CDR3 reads CSAGALANYGYTF. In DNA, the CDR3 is TGCAGTGCTGGAGCACTGGCTAACTATGGCTACACCTTC.

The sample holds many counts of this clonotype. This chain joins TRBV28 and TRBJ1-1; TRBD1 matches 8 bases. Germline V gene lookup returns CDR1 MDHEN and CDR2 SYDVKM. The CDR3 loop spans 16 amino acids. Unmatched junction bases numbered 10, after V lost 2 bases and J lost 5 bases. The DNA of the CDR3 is TGTGCCAGCAGTTTACTGTCCCTGACAGGGGAAACTGAAGCTTTCTTT. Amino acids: CASSLLSLTGETEAFF.

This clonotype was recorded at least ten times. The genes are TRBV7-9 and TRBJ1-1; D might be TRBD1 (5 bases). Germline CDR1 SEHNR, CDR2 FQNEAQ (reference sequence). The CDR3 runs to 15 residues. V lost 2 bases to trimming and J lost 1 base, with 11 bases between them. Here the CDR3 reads CASSLSDSPNTEAFF. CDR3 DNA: TGTGCCAGCAGCTTATCCGACAGCCCGAACACTGAAGCTTTCTTT.

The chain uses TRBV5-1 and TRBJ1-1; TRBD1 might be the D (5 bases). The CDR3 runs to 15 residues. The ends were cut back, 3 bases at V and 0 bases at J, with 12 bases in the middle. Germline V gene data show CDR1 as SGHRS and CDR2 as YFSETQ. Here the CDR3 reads CASSSDGQLNTEAFF. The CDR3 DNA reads TGCGCCAGCAGCTCGGATGGACAACTGAACACTGAAGCTTTCTTT.